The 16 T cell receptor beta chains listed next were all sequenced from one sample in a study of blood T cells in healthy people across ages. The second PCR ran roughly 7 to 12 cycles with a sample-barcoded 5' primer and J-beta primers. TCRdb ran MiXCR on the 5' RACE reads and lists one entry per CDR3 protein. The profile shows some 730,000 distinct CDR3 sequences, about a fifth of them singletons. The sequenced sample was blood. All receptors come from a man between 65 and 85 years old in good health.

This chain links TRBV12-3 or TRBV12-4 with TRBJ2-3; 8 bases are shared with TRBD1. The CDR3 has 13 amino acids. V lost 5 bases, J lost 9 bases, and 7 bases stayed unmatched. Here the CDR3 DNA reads TGTGCCAGCAGTGGGCAGGGGGCGAGAACGCAGTATTTT. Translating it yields CASSGQGARTQYF.

The CDR3 nucleotides are TGCGCCAGCAGCTTGGCGGCAGGGGTAGGCCAAGAGACCCAGTACTTC. Residues: CASSLAAGVGQETQYF. This chain joins TRBV5-1 and TRBJ2-5; D may be TRBD1 (6 bases). V lost 0 bases and J 1 base, leaving 13 bases between the germline ends. The length of the CDR3 is 16 residues. The germline V gene has CDR1 SGHRS and CDR2 YFSETQ.

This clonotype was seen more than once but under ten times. CDR3: CASSLEQGRYGYTF. In nucleotides, the CDR3 is TGTGCCAGCAGTCTTGAACAGGGACGCTATGGCTACACCTTC. The V and J genes are TRBV12-3 or TRBV12-4 and TRBJ1-2, with a possible D match to TRBD1 (6 bases). The CDR3 covers 14 residues. The V end lost 5 bases, the J end lost 4 bases, and 14 bases lay between the germline ends.

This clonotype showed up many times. CDR3 DNA sequence: TGTGCCAGCAGCTTAGGGGTCACTGAAGCTTTCTTT. This translates into CASSLGVTEAFF. The rearrangement uses TRBV7-8 and TRBJ1-1; D unresolved. The CDR3 is 12 residues long. V was trimmed by 1 base and J by 4 bases, leaving 4 bases between them. Germline CDR1 reads SGHVS; CDR2 reads FQNEAQ.

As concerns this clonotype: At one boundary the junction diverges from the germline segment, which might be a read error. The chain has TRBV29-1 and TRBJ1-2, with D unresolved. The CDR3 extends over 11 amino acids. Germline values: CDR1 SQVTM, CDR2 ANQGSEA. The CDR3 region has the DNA TGCAGCGTTACGTCTCCCGGCGTGCCCTACTTC. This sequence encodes CSVTSPGVPYF.

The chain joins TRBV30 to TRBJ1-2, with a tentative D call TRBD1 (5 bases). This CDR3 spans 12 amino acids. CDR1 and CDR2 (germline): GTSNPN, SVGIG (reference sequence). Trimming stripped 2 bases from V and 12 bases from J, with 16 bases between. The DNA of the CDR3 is TGTGCCTGGAGTCCCTGGGAGGGGCGAGACACCTTC. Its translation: CAWSPWEGRDTF.

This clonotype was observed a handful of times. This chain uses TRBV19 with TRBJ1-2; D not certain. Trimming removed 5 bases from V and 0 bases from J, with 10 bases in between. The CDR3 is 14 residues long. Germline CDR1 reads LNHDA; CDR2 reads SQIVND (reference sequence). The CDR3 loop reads CASSLRNSNYGYTF. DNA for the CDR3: TGTGCCAGTAGTTTAAGAAACTCTAACTATGGCTACACCTTC.

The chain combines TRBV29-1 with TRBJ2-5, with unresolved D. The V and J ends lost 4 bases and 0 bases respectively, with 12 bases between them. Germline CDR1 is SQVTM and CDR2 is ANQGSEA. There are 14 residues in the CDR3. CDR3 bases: TGCAGCGTTGTTTGGGCGTTGTACCAAGAGACCCAGTACTTC. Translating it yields CSVVWALYQETQYF.

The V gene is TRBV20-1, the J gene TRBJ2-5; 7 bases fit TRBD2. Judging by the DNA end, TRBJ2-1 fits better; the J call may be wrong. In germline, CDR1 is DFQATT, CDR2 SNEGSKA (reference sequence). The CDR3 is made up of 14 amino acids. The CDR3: CSARTSEWNNEQFF. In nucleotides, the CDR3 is TGCAGTGCCCGAACTAGCGAGTGGAACAATGAGCAGTTCTTC.

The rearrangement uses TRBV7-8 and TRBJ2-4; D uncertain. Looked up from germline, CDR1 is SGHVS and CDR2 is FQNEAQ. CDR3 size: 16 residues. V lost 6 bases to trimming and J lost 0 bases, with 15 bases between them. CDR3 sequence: CASSPTGRLAKNIQYF. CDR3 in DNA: TGTGCCAGCAGTCCCACCGGACGGCTAGCCAAAAACATTCAGTACTTC.

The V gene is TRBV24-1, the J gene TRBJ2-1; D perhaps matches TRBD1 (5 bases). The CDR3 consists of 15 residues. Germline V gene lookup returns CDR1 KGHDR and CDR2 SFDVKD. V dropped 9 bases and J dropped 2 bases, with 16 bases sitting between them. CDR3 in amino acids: CATGSVTDTYNEQFF. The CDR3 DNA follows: TGTGCCACCGGGTCTGTGACGGACACCTACAATGAGCAGTTCTTC.

CDR3 DNA: TGCGCCAGCAGTGGAGCGGGGGGCTACAATGAGCAGTTCTTC. It yields the protein CASSGAGGYNEQFF. This rearrangement joins TRBV10-2 to TRBJ2-1; 9 bases map to TRBD2. This CDR3 is 14 amino acids long. Germline CDR1 is WSHSY and CDR2 is SAAADI. J lost 3 bases, V lost 4 bases, and 1 base had no gene match.

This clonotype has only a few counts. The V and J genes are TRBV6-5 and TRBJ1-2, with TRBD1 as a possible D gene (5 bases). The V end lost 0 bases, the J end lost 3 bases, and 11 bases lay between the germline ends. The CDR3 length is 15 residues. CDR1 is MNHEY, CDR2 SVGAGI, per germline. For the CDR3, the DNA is TGTGCCAGCAGTTACTCCTCGACAGACTACTATGGCTACACCTTC. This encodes CASSYSSTDYYGYTF.

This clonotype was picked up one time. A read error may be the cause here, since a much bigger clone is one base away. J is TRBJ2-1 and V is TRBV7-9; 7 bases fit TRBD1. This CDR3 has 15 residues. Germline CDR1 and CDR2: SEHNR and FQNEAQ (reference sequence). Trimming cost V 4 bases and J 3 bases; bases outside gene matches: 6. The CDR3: CASSSRQGDYNEQFF. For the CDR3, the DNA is TGTGCCAGCAGCTCCCGGCAGGGGGACTACAATGAGCAGTTCTTC.

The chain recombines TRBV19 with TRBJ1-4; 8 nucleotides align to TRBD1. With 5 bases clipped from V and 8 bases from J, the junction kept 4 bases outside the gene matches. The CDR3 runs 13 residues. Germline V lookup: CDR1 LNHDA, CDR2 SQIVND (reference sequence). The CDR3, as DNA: TGTGCCAGTAGTCCCCGGGACAGGGAAAAACTGTTTTTT. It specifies CASSPRDREKLFF.

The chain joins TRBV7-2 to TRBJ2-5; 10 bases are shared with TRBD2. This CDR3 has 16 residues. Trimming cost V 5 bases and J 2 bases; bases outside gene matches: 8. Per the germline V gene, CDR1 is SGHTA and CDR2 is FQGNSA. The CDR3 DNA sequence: TGTGCCAGCAGCCGGACTAGCGGAGTGGGACAAGAGACCCAGTACTTC. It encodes CASSRTSGVGQETQYF.